This T cell receptor (beta chain) originates from a study of T cells in Graves' hyperthyroidism and ophthalmopathy. On the study more broadly: Staff took peripheral blood when the initial diagnosis was made, before any treatment began. Study-wide results and caveats: Most thyroid-expanded clonotypes above 0.001 were also found in blood.

Amplified regions were TCR beta CDR3 sequences from RNA transcripts. Carried out on the TCR CDR3, a first-round RT-PCR used the HTBI primer set. Each CDR3 protein is one row after TCRdb ran MiXCR on the multiplex PCR reads. The sample lists 450,000 to 500,000 distinct CDR3 sequences, about 22% occurring once. As to this clonotype: Its antigen is currently unknown.

Used for diagnoses were clinical symptoms, serum thyroxine and TRAb, thyroid ultrasound and orbital computed tomography. Fresh peripheral blood, around 11 ml of it, supplied the PBMCs. The source of this sequence is a woman in her 70s with Graves' ophthalmopathy. The sequenced sample was blood.

Here the CDR3 DNA reads TGTGCCAGCAGTTACTCTCCAACGGACAATTCACCCCTCCACTTT. It is translated as CASSYSPTDNSPLHF. V usage is TRBV6-6 and J usage is TRBJ1-6; D remains unclear. The CDR3 has 15 residues. CDR1 is MNHNY, CDR2 SVGAGI, per germline (reference sequence). V lost 0 bases and J lost 7, with 10 bases in between.